One sample yielded the 10 T cell receptor beta chains listed below, sequenced in a study of T cell responses to AZD1222 COVID-19 vaccine. Assay used: immunoSEQ multiplex PCR; TCRdb lists only in-frame clones, some missing. Counted here are roughly 120,000 clones, 80% to 90% occurring once; the ten biggest clones make up less than 10%. Sequences were derived from peripheral blood, sampled on day 0 of AZD1222 vaccination. These TCRs come from an adult in good health.

The CDR3 DNA is TGTGCCAGCAGCGTCGGGACTAGCGGGGAGACCCAGTACTTC. The encoded protein is CASSVGTSGETQYF. This chain uses TRBV7-6 with TRBJ2-5, with 12 bases that match TRBD2. V dropped 5 bases and J dropped 5; count of bases not matched to a gene: 3. Per germline, CDR1 SGHVS and CDR2 FNYEAQ. This CDR3 is 14 amino acids long.

The chain has TRBV28 and TRBJ2-6; TRBD1 matches 8 bases. The junction had 6 bases not matched to a gene; V was cut back by 5 bases and J by 0 bases. This CDR3 is 17 amino acids long. Germline CDR1 reads MDHEN; CDR2 reads SYDVKM. The CDR3 reads CASSPTGVNSGANVLTF. CDR3 nucleotide sequence: TGTGCCAGCAGTCCGACAGGGGTTAACTCTGGGGCCAACGTCCTGACTTTC.

In its sample, this clone was seen a few times. The chain links TRBV27 to TRBJ2-1; 11 bases agree with TRBD2. V shed 10 bases and J 4 bases; nucleotides not matched to a gene: 18. Germline CDR1 MNHEY, CDR2 SMNVEV (reference sequence). CDR3 size: 18 residues. CDR3 in amino acids: CATNTKALLAGVYNEQFF. CDR3 nucleotide sequence: TGTGCCACCAACACTAAGGCTCTACTAGCGGGGGTTTACAATGAGCAGTTCTTC.

This chain joins TRBV3-1 (or the pseudogene TRBV3-2) and TRBJ1-6; D remains ambiguous. V lost 4 bases and J lost 3, with 13 bases in between. Germline V lookup: CDR1 LGHDT, CDR2 YNNKEL (reference sequence). This CDR3 region has 16 residues. The CDR3 loop reads CASSRTDAYYNSPLHF. CDR3 DNA: TGTGCCAGCAGCCGTACGGACGCTTACTATAATTCACCCCTCCACTTT.

This clone came up once. The chain combines TRBV27 with TRBJ2-7; 10 positions agree with TRBD1. CDR1 is MNHEY, CDR2 SMNVEV, per germline (reference sequence). With 2 bases clipped from V and 3 bases from J, the junction kept 4 bases outside the gene matches. This CDR3 has 15 residues. As DNA, the CDR3 is TGTGCCAGCAGTTTAGAGACAGGGGGCTACTACGAGCAGTACTTC. Translation gives CASSLETGGYYEQYF.

This clone has only one observation. This chain uses TRBV19 with TRBJ2-3, with TRBD2 identical over 11 bases. The CDR3 runs to 15 residues. The germline CDR1 and CDR2 sequences are LNHDA and SQIVND (reference sequence). Losses at the gene ends were 3 bases for V and 8 bases for J; bases not matched to a gene: 7. The CDR3 DNA is TGTGCCAGTAGTATGACTAGCGGGGCTTTCGGTACGCAGTATTTT. This gives the protein CASSMTSGAFGTQYF.

This clone was counted between two and nine times. This chain joins TRBV5-1 and TRBJ2-2; D gene ambiguous. This CDR3 is built from 15 residues. Germline values: CDR1 SGHRS, CDR2 YFSETQ. The ends were cut back, 1 base at V and 4 bases at J, with 11 bases in the middle. The CDR3 reads CASSLTLFATGELFF. The CDR3 DNA is TGCGCCAGCAGCTTGACGTTGTTCGCCACCGGGGAGCTGTTTTTT.

The rearrangement joins TRBV19 to TRBJ1-3; tentative D call: TRBD1 (5 bases). Germline CDR1 LNHDA, CDR2 SQIVND (reference sequence). Trimming removed 7 bases from V and 0 bases from J, with 16 bases in between. CDR3 length equals 16 residues. The CDR3 region has the DNA TGTGCCAGTACCCGTGGGGCCGGGAGCTCTGGAAACACCATATATTTT. It is translated as CASTRGAGSSGNTIYF.

The chain joins TRBV7-3 to TRBJ1-1; 8 bases map to TRBD1. The ends lost 5 bases at V and 1 base at J; junction bases unmatched: 3. CDR1 SGHTA and CDR2 FQGTGA come from the germline V gene. The CDR3 is 14 residues long. CDR3 DNA sequence: TGTGCCAGCAGCGCCCAGGGGGCGAACACTGAAGCTTTCTTT. It is translated as CASSAQGANTEAFF.

The genes are TRBV28 and TRBJ1-2; 11 nucleotides match TRBD1. The V and J ends lost 5 bases and 4 bases, in that order; junction bases with no gene match: 3. CDR3 length: 14 amino acids. Germline V gene lookup returns CDR1 MDHEN and CDR2 SYDVKM. The CDR3: CASSTGQGAYGYTF. CDR3 in DNA: TGTGCCAGCAGTACCGGACAGGGGGCCTATGGCTACACCTTC.